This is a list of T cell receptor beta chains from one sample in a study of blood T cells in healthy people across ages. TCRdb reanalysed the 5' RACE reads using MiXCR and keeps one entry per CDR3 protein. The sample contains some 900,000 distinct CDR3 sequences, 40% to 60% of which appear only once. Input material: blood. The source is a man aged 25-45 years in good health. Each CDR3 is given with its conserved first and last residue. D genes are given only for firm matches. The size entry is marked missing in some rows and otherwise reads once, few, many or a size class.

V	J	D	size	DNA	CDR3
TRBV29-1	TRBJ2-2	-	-	TGCAGCGTTGAGGGGACAATCACCGGGGAGCTGTTTTTT	CSVEGTITGELFF
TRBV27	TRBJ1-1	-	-	TGTGCCAGCAGTTTACCTCAGGGCACTGAAGCTTTCTTT	CASSLPQGTEAFF
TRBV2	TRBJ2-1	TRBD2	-	TGTGCCAGCGAATGGACTACTAGCGGACTCTACAATGAGCAGTTCTTC	CASEWTTSGLYNEQFF
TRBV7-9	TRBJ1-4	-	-	TGTGCCAGCAGCAATGGACAGACCCAGGGTGAAAAACTGTTTTTT	CASSNGQTQGEKLFF
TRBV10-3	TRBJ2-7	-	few	TGTGCCATCAGCCTAGACGGACTCTACGAGCAGTACTTC	CAISLDGLYEQYF
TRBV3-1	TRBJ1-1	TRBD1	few	TGTGCCAGCAGCCAGCGGGACAGGGAAACTGAAGCTTTCTTT	CASSQRDRETEAFF
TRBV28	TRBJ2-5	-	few	TGTGCCAGCAGTTTATTCAGGGGGGTTGATTATCAAGAGACCCAGTACTTC	CASSLFRGVDYQETQYF
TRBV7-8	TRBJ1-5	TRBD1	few	TGTGCCAGCAGCCCCGGGACAGGGAGAGAAAAGGATAGCAATCAGCCCCAGCATTTT	CASSPGTGREKDSNQPQHF
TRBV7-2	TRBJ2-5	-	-	TGTGCCAGCAGCTTAGTAGGTGGAGGTATGGAGACCCAGTACTTC	CASSLVGGGMETQYF
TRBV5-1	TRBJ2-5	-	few	TGCGCCAGCAGCTTGGAATACAGTCAAGAGACCCAGTACTTC	CASSLEYSQETQYF
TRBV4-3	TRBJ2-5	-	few	TGCGCCAGCAGCCAAGATGGGCCCGGGGTTCAAGAGACCCAGTACTTC	CASSQDGPGVQETQYF
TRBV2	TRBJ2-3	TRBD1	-	TGTGCGAAGGGACAGGCTAGCACAGATACGCAGTATTTT	CAKGQASTDTQYF
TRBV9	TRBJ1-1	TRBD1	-	TGTGCCAGCAGGCCCGGGACAGGGGTTAATGAAGCTTTCTTT	CASRPGTGVNEAFF
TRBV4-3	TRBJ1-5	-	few	TGCGCCAGCAGCCAATCAAGGGGCGGGTACTGGAATCAGCCCCAGCATTTT	CASSQSRGGYWNQPQHF
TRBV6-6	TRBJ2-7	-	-	TGTGCCAGCAGCCAACTCTTAGACACTGCCTACGAGCAGTACTTC	CASSQLLDTAYEQYF
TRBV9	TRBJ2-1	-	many	TGTGCCAGCAGCGTAGCCGGGGTAAGCTCCTACAATGAGCAGTTCTTC	CASSVAGVSSYNEQFF
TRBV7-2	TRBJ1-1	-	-	TGTGCCAGCAGCTTAGTGTTAGGACGTAAGACTGAAGCTTTCTTT	CASSLVLGRKTEAFF
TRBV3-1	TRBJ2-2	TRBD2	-	TGTGCCAGCAGCCTGACTAGCGGGGGCGGGGAGCTGTTTTTT	CASSLTSGGGELFF
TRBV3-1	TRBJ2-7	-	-	TGTGCCAGCAGCCATTCTACCCCGGGACATCACTCCTACGAGCAGTACTTC	CASSHSTPGHHSYEQYF
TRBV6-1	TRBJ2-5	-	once	TGTGCCAGCAGTGAACTTCGGGGCCGGTACAATGAGCAGTACTTC	CASSELRGRYNEQYF
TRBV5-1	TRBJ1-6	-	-	TGCGCCAGCAGCAGTCCTACGGAACATAATTCACCCCTCCACTTT	CASSSPTEHNSPLHF
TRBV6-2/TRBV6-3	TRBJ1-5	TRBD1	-	TGTGCCAGCAGTTCCCCCCTAGGGAGGGGGCTTAGCAATCAGCCCCAGCATTTT	CASSSPLGRGLSNQPQHF
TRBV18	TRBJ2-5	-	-	TGTGCCAGCTCACCCAACGCCGAAGAGACCCAGTACTTC	CASSPNAEETQYF
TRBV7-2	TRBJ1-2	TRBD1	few	TGTGCCAGCAGTCGAGGGGAGGGGGCCGGTGGCTACACCTTC	CASSRGEGAGGYTF
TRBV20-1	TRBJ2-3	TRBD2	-	TGCAGTGCTTCGCGGACTAGCGGGGGCTTCACAGATACGCAGTATTTT	CSASRTSGGFTDTQYF
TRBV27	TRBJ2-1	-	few	TGTGCCAGCAGCACCCCGGCCCCCTACAATGAGCAGTTCTTC	CASSTPAPYNEQFF
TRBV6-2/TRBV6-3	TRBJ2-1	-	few	TGTGCCAGCACTCCGGAGGGGGCCACCTACAATGAGCAGTTCTTC	CASTPEGATYNEQFF
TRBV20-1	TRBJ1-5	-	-	TGCAGTGCTAGAGACTCGAAGGGGGGCGCCGGCAATCAGCCCCAGCATTTT	CSARDSKGGAGNQPQHF
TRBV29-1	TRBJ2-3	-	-	TGCAGCGTTGCCCAGTATCCTTCACAGGGCACAGATACGCAGTATTTT	CSVAQYPSQGTDTQYF
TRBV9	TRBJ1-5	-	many	TGTGCCAGCAGCGTGGACGGAGCTAATCAGCCCCAGCATTTT	CASSVDGANQPQHF
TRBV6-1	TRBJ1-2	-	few	TGTGCCAGCACCCCTTCCGGACCCGCTAACTATGGCTACACCTTC	CASTPSGPANYGYTF
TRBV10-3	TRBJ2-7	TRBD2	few	TGTGCCATCAGTGAGGCCATTAGCGGGGGCCATGTCAACGAGCAGTACTTC	CAISEAISGGHVNEQYF
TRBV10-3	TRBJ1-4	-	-	TGTGCCATCAGTGTGGGGGATGAAAAACTGTTTTTT	CAISVGDEKLFF
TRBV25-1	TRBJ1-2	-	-	TGTGCCAGCGGTGGGAACTATGGCTACACCTTC	CASGGNYGYTF
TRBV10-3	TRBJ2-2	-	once	TGTGCCATCAGTGAGAGGACTCCGAGGGCGGGGACCGGGGAGCTGTTTTTT	CAISERTPRAGTGELFF
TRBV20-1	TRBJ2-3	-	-	TGCAGTGCTAGGGCAGGGGCCCGCACAGATACGCAGTATTTT	CSARAGARTDTQYF
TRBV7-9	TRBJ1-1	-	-	TGTGCCAGCAGCTTACGTACGAACACTGAAGCTTTCTTT	CASSLRTNTEAFF
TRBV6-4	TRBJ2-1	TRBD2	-	TGTGCCAGCAGTGAATCCGGGACTAGCGGGGGCCATGAGCAGTTCTTC	CASSESGTSGGHEQFF
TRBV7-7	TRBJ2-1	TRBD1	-	TGTGCTAGCAGCTTAGGGACAGGGCGTAACAATGAGCAGTTCTTC	CASSLGTGRNNEQFF
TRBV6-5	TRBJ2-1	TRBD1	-	TGTGCCAGCAGCGGAGGGACAGGGGTCTACAATGAGCAGTTCTTC	CASSGGTGVYNEQFF
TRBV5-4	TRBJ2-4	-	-	TGTGCCAGCAGCGAGAACAGGGACATTCAGTACTTC	CASSENRDIQYF
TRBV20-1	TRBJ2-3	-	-	TGCAGTGCTAGACGTCCTGTGGGGGGCTTGAATACGCAGTATTTT	CSARRPVGGLNTQYF
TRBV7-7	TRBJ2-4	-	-	TGTGCTAGCAGCTCCCTCTCCGGGAGCAAGCAGTACTTC	CASSSLSGSKQYF
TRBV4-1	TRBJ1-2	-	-	TGCGCCAGCAGCCACGGTGACAGTAACTATGGCTACACCTTC	CASSHGDSNYGYTF
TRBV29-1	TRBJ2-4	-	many	TGCAGCGTTGATAGTGGTACTCTGGCCAAAAACATTCAGTACTTC	CSVDSGTLAKNIQYF
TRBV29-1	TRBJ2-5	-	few	TGCAGCGTTGAAGTTGGGAGGAAGGAGACCCAGTACTTC	CSVEVGRKETQYF
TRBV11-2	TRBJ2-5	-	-	TGTGCCAGCAGCTTAGAGGGTTGGGGTACTCAAGAGACCCAGTACTTC	CASSLEGWGTQETQYF
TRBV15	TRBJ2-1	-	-	TGTGCCACCAGCAGAGATATACAAGACAATGAGCAGTTCTTC	CATSRDIQDNEQFF
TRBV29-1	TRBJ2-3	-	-	TGCAGCGTTGAAGATACCGGCCAGACTTCCACAGATACGCAGTATTTT	CSVEDTGQTSTDTQYF
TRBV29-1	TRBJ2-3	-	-	TGCAGCCCCGTTGTGGGGATCACAGATACGCAGTATTTT	CSPVVGITDTQYF
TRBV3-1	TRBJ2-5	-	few	TGTGCCAGCAGCCAAAGAAAGGTGGTAGATGAGACCCAGTACTTC	CASSQRKVVDETQYF
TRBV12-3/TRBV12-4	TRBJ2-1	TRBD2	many	TGTGCCAGCAGTGGGCTAGCGGGGGCCCTCTCCTACAATGAGCAGTTCTTC	CASSGLAGALSYNEQFF
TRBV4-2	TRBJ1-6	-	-	TGTGCCAGCAGCCACCCTTTGGGGTCCTCGACACCCCTCCACTTT	CASSHPLGSSTPLHF
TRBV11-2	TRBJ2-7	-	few	TGTGCCAGCAGCCCTGATCAGGCCTTCAGCTCCTACGAGCAGTACTTC	CASSPDQAFSSYEQYF
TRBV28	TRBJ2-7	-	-	TGTGCCAGCAGTTCCCGGGACCTTAGCGACGAGCAGTACTTC	CASSSRDLSDEQYF
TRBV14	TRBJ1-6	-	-	TGTGCCAGCAGCCAAGAAGTAGTCTATTCACCCCTCCACTTT	CASSQEVVYSPLHF
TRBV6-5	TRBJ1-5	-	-	TGTGCCAGCAGTAACGGACGGAAAACTTCCAATCAGCCCCAGCATTTT	CASSNGRKTSNQPQHF
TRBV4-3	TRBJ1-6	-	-	TGCGCCAGCAGCCAGGCCGGCCTTCGAACTGAGCCCCTCCACTTT	CASSQAGLRTEPLHF
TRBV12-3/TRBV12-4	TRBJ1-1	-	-	TGTGCCAGCAGGGGGGATGCTACTGAAGCTTTCTTT	CASRGDATEAFF